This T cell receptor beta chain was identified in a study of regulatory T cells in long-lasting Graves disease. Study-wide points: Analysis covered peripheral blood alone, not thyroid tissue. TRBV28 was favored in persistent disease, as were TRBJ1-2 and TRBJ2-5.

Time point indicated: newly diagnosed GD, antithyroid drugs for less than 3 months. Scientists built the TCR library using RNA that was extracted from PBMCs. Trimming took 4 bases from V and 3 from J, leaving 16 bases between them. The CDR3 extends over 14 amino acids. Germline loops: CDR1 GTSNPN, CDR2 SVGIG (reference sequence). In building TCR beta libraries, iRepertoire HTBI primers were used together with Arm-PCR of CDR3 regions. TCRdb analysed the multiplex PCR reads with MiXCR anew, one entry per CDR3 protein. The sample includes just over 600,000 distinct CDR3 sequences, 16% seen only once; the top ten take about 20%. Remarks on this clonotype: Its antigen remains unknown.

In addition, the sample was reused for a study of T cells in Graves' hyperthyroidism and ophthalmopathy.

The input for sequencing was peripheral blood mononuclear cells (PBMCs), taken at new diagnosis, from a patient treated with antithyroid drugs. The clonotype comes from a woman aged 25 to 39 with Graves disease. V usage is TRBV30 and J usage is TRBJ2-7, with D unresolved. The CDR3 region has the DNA TGTGCCTGGATACCTAGTGGCAGGAACTACGAGCAGTACTTC. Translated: CAWIPSGRNYEQYF. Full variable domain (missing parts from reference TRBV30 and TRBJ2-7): SQTIHQWPATLVQPVGSPLSLECTVEGTSNPNLYWYRQAAGRGLQLLFYSVGIGQISSEVPQNLSASRPQDRQFILSSKKLLLSDSGFYLCAWIPSGRNYEQYFGPGTRLTVT.